This T cell receptor (beta chain) was sequenced during a study of graft-versus-host responses after intestinal transplantation. Study in general: Every one of the recipients received anti-thymocyte globulin induction and afterwards took tacrolimus and steroids for 3 to 4 years.

Repertoires were generated with immunoSEQ multiplex PCR, while TCRdb's copy carries only in-frame clones and drops some. The profile covers around 7,400 clones, with approximately 71% appearing a single time and about 20% taken by the ten largest. Intraepithelial lymphocytes and lamina propria lymphocytes were released through processing of graft tissue. The study, taken as a whole, reports: GvH clones detected in recipient marrow included some appearing first in ileum or blood.

Germline V gene sequence: CDR1 MGHDK, CDR2 SYGVNS. Trimming stripped 0 bases from V and 8 bases from J, with 10 bases between. CDR3 length: 13 amino acids. Concerning this clone itself: Its antigen is currently unknown.

The rearrangement joins TRBV25-1 to TRBJ1-2; the D is unclear. The input for sequencing was ileum tissue, taken about 240 days after intestinal transplantation. This clonotype was obtained from a human patient who received an intestinal transplant, so some T cells may come from the graft donor. CDR3 protein: CASSEYADRGYTF. DNA of the CDR3: TGTGCCAGCAGTGAATATGCGGACCGAGGCTACACCTTC.